This entry is about one TCR beta chain. No antigen is known for it. With V trimmed by 5 bases and J by 6 bases, 7 bases remained unmatched. The CDR3 runs to 13 residues. CDR1 and CDR2 (germline): SGHTA, FQGNSA. Each of the sorted populations had a purity greater than 98%. What was sequenced were expressed TCRB transcripts, since all of the isolated RNA had been reverse transcribed. Using immunoSEQ multiplex PCR, the repertoire was profiled, and TCRdb retains in-frame clones only, with some absent. The sample shows around 500,000 clones, around 28% of them seen only once. This sample stems from a study of beta chain features in type 1 diabetes. Study findings and constraints: Using cDNA template may skew counts toward highly expressing activated cells. Shorter templates might be favored by PCR, equally in patients and controls.

V gene TRBV7-2 combines with J gene TRBJ2-7; 7 bases are shared with TRBD2. The source is a man between 18 and 29 years old in good health. Sequencing input: naive CD4+ T cells from blood. The CDR3 region has the DNA TGTGCCAGCAGCCGGGACTACCTCCCCGAGCAGTACTTC. Amino acids: CASSRDYLPEQYF.